The clone carrying this T cell receptor beta chain came up a few times. Antigen: not known. After constant-region reverse-primer amplification, full-length variable regions underwent semi-nested PCR with Nested Universal Primer A. TCRdb re-analysed the 5' RACE reads in MiXCR, keeping a single row per CDR3 protein. This sample has about 10,000 distinct CDR3 sequences; 40% to 55% occur once, and the top ten carry about an eighth. Whole-study results and caveats: Whole repertoires were not studied in the larger cohort, only one V-J beta rearrangement.

Naive CD4+ T cells were purified with Tregs depleted by CD25. V lost 4 bases, J lost 0 bases, and 6 bases lay in between. The length of the CDR3 is 13 residues. The clonotype comes from a female donor with breast cancer. This chain uses TRBV12-3 or TRBV12-4 with TRBJ1-1, with D uncertain. The sequenced sample was tumor-infiltrating naive CD4+ T cells sorted from the breast tumor. Regarding subset: naive CD4+ T cells, CD4+CD45RA+CD25-. CDR3 sequence reads: CASSWGMNTEAFF. CDR3 bases: TGTGCCAGCAGTTGGGGTATGAACACTGAAGCTTTCTTT.